Listed below are T cell receptor beta chains from one sample, sequenced in a study of blood T cell repertoires in COVID-19. TCRdb's copy holds only in-frame clones and misses some; the assay was immunoSEQ multiplex PCR. The sample includes 100,000 or so clones, roughly 80% of them seen just once. Sequencing used peripheral blood. Receptor source: an older woman with acute or convalescent COVID-19. The CDR3 runs from the conserved cysteine through the conserved F or W. Each record gives: clone size, D gene, V gene, J gene, CDR3 protein, CDR3 DNA. D genes are given only for firm matches. Clone size is shown for a subset of rows, as once, few, many or a class of expanded clone.

>-|-|TRBV5-1|TRBJ1-2
CASSLAQGAINGYTF
TGCGCCAGCAGCTTGGCCCAGGGTGCGATAAACGGCTACACCTTC
>few|-|TRBV4-1|TRBJ2-1
CASSRLVGPNEQFF
TGCGCCAGCAGCCGCCTCGTGGGGCCCAATGAGCAGTTCTTC
>-|-|TRBV29-1|TRBJ1-5
CSVVGQGVNQPQHF
TGCAGCGTTGTCGGGCAGGGCGTCAATCAGCCCCAGCATTTT
>once|-|TRBV27|TRBJ1-1
CASSLRGVGTEAFF
TGTGCCAGCAGTTTAAGGGGTGTGGGCACTGAAGCTTTCTTT
>-|-|TRBV3-1/TRBV3-2|TRBJ2-2
CASSQDASGTGELFF
TGTGCCAGCAGCCAAGACGCCAGTGGCACCGGGGAGCTGTTTTTT
>-|-|TRBV7-9|TRBJ2-2
CASAEGQTTGELFF
TGTGCCAGCGCGGAGGGGCAGACCACCGGGGAGCTGTTTTTT
>-|TRBD1|TRBV6-5|TRBJ2-7
CASSYVQGRSYEQYF
TGTGCCAGCAGTTACGTACAGGGGCGCTCCTACGAGCAGTACTTC
>-|-|TRBV5-1|TRBJ2-3
CASSGGDRTKLNTQYF
TGCGCCAGCAGCGGGGGGGACAGGACAAAACTTAATACGCAGTATTTT
>-|TRBD1|TRBV7-2|TRBJ1-3
CASSFWTGGHSGNTIYF
TGTGCCAGCAGCTTTTGGACAGGAGGGCATTCTGGAAACACCATATATTTT
>-|TRBD2|TRBV11-2|TRBJ2-1
CASSSSSGAYNEQFF
TGTGCCAGCAGCTCTTCTAGCGGCGCCTACAATGAGCAGTTCTTC